Given below is one T cell receptor beta chain in context. CDR1 and CDR2 from the germline V gene are MNHEY and SVGAGI. Trimming at V came to 5 bases and at J to 3 bases, leaving 9 bases not matched to a gene. The CDR3 runs to 15 residues. The data originate from a study of cytomegalovirus exposure and HLA in healthy donors. Study in general: The study placed 70% to 90% of its 398 genotyped donors in the Caucasian-associated ancestry cluster.

In the PCR, 60 Vbeta and 13 Jbeta primers were used. Assay used: immunoSEQ multiplex PCR; TCRdb lists only in-frame clones, some missing. The table has some 140,000 clones, about 84% seen once. Sample: PBMCs. The TCR comes from a woman aged 35 to 49 in good health and CMV-seropositive. The J gene is TRBJ2-7, the V gene TRBV6-5, with TRBD1 matching 8 bases. The CDR3 region is CASSQTGAPNYEQYF. The DNA for the CDR3 is TGTGCCAGCAGTCAGACAGGGGCGCCTAACTACGAGCAGTACTTC.